Detailed here is one T cell receptor beta chain. Its antigen is as yet unknown. The sample comes from a study of beta chain features in type 1 diabetes. Trimming took 7 bases from V and 5 from J; bases not matched to a gene: 10. The CDR3 is 13 residues long. Germline assignment: CDR1 GTSNPN and CDR2 SVGIG (reference sequence). Expressed TCRB transcripts got sequenced, as all isolated RNA was reverse transcribed. Clones were read by immunoSEQ multiplex PCR, and TCRdb kept only the in-frame ones, dropping some. The data contain roughly 260,000 clones, roughly 11% of them singletons. Study-wide points: In every one of the four CD4+ subsets, TCRB CDR3s were moderately but significantly shorter in Type 1 diabetes patients. Using cDNA template may skew counts toward highly expressing activated cells.

The chain combines TRBV30 with TRBJ2-5; 7 bases align to TRBD2. The clonotype comes from a man aged 25 to 40 with type 1 diabetes. The sample consisted of naive CD4+ T cells from blood. The CDR3 sequence: CAFRLAGGETQYF. The CDR3 DNA sequence: TGTGCCTTCCGACTAGCTGGTGGCGAGACCCAGTACTTC.